The 21 T cell receptor beta chains below all came from one sample that was sequenced in a study of a mutant IDH1 vaccine in newly diagnosed glioma. The method was immunoSEQ multiplex PCR; TCRdb's version includes in-frame clones alone and lacks a portion of them. The repertoire consists of tens of thousands of clones, with around 85% occurring once and the leading ten covering 1.6%. The time point: week 35, safety follow-up. Each dose of the vaccine consisted of 300 ug of mutant IDH1 20-mer peptide, with topical imiquimod. Antigens for these TCRs are unknown. The material sequenced was PBMCs, taken from a glioma patient whose treatment included an IDH1 peptide vaccine. The receptors come from a man aged 40-50 years with glioma.

The chain uses TRBV5-1 and TRBJ2-3, with a tentative D call TRBD2 (5 bases). The CDR3 length is 14 residues. The V end lost 4 bases, the J end lost 4 bases, and 13 bases lay between the germline ends. CDR1 SGHRS and CDR2 YFSETQ come from the germline V gene. The CDR3: CASSNPLGADTQYF. The CDR3, as DNA: TGCGCCAGCAGCAACCCTCTGGGAGCAGATACGCAGTATTTT.

The chain employs TRBV6-5 and TRBJ1-2; 7 positions match TRBD1. V was clipped by 6 bases and J by 7 bases; unmatched bases: 11. The CDR3 runs 14 residues. The germline CDR1 and CDR2 sequences are MNHEY and SVGAGI. The CDR3: CASSRLTGRSGYTF. For the CDR3, the DNA is TGTGCCAGCAGCCGGTTGACAGGGCGGAGTGGCTACACCTTC.

The chain joins TRBV7-2 to TRBJ1-5; TRBD1 matches 8 bases. The CDR3 has 16 amino acids. With 6 bases clipped from V and 3 bases from J, the junction kept 10 bases outside the gene matches. Germline lookup yields CDR1 SGHTA and CDR2 FQGNSA. In DNA form, the CDR3 reads TGTGCCAGCAGTCCCCAGGGGGCAGGTTACAATCAGCCCCAGCATTTT. Residues: CASSPQGAGYNQPQHF.

The V call is TRBV19, the J call TRBJ1-1; TRBD1 might be the D (6 bases). Trimming stripped 7 bases from V and 8 bases from J, with 17 bases between. Germline lookup yields CDR1 LNHDA and CDR2 SQIVND (reference sequence). The CDR3 is 13 residues long. The CDR3 region is CASTDRGGLEAFF. The CDR3 coding sequence is TGTGCCAGTACCGATAGGGGGGGGCTGGAAGCTTTCTTT.

The sample holds one count of this clone. The genes are TRBV5-5 and TRBJ2-1; D perhaps matches TRBD2 (5 bases). The V end lost 0 bases, the J end lost 4 bases, and 14 bases lay between the germline ends. The CDR3 runs to 16 residues. Germline V gives CDR1 SGHKS, CDR2 YYEKEE (reference sequence). The CDR3 nucleotides read TGTGCCAGCAGCTTGGAACGGGATTTGAGGTACAATGAGCAGTTCTTC. Protein: CASSLERDLRYNEQFF. The full variable domain, its missing parts supplied by reference TRBV5-5 and TRBJ2-1, is DAGVTQSPTHLIKTRGQQVTLRCSPISGHKSVSWYQQVLGQGPQFIFQYYEKEERGRGNFPDRFSARQFPNYSSELNVNALLLGDSALYLCASSLERDLRYNEQFFGPGTRLTVL.

The chain uses TRBV6-5 and TRBJ2-7, with 9 positions matching TRBD2. V dropped 3 bases and J dropped 2; count of bases not matched to a gene: 5. CDR1 MNHEY and CDR2 SVGAGI come from the germline V gene. CDR3 length equals 15 residues. CDR3 DNA: TGTGCCAGCAGTTATTCTAGCGGGGAACCCTACGAGCAGTACTTC. Residues: CASSYSSGEPYEQYF.

The gene calls are TRBV18 and TRBJ2-5; the match to TRBD2 covers 9 bases. There are 18 residues in the CDR3. Germline loops: CDR1 KGHSH, CDR2 LQKENI. J was trimmed by 1 base and V by 3 bases; bases with no gene match: 12. CDR3 sequence (DNA): TGTGCCAGCTCACCGTTGGGTCGAGGCGGGAGGGCCCAAGAGACCCAGTACTTC. Amino acids: CASSPLGRGGRAQETQYF. Together with reference TRBV18 and TRBJ2-5, the CDR3 gives the full variable domain: NAGVMQNPRHLVRRRGQEARLRCSPMKGHSHVYWYRQLPEEGLKFMVYLQKENIIDESGMPKERFSAEFPKEGPSILRIQQVVRGDSAAYFCASSPLGRGGRAQETQYFGPGTRLLVL.

The chain employs TRBV29-1 and TRBJ2-2; 8 bases map to TRBD2. The CDR3 runs 13 residues. J lost 6 bases, V lost 4 bases, and 4 bases had no gene match. Germline CDR1 is SQVTM and CDR2 is ANQGSEA. The CDR3 coding sequence is TGCAGCGTTGGAAAGCGGGAGCCCGGGGAGCTGTTTTTT. Translating it yields CSVGKREPGELFF.

V usage is TRBV7-8 and J usage is TRBJ2-3; D gene ambiguous. V lost 8 bases and J lost 2, with 11 bases in between. Germline CDR1 and CDR2: SGHVS and FQNEAQ. The CDR3 sequence is 13 residues long. The CDR3 region is CASETDSTDTQYF. In nucleotides, the CDR3 is TGTGCCAGCGAGACCGATTCCACAGATACGCAGTATTTT.

About this clone itself: The junction departs from the called germline gene at one end, perhaps through a read error. This chain connects TRBV14 to TRBJ2-5; D uncertain. There are 15 residues in the CDR3. From germline, CDR1 is SGHDN and CDR2 FVKESK. The DNA for the CDR3 is TGTGCCAGCAGCCAAGATCTGACTGGGCAAGTGACCCAGTACTTC. This encodes CASSQDLTGQVTQYF.

The CDR3 region is CASSLRRTDTQYF. CDR3 coding DNA: TGTGCCAGCAGCCTGCGGCGCACAGATACGCAGTATTTT. This chain uses TRBV6-4 with TRBJ2-3; D unclear. Germline lookup yields CDR1 MRHNA and CDR2 SNTAGT. Trimming left V 6 bases short and J 1 base short, with 8 bases between. The length of the CDR3 is 13 residues.

The V gene is TRBV18, the J gene TRBJ1-4; no definite D call. V was trimmed by 4 bases and J by 2 bases, leaving 14 bases between them. Germline V gene data show CDR1 as KGHSH and CDR2 as LQKENI. This CDR3 has 16 residues. Here the CDR3 reads CASSQNPRGTNEKLFF. The CDR3 DNA follows: TGTGCCAGCTCACAAAACCCCCGAGGCACTAATGAAAAACTGTTTTTT. Using reference TRBV18 and TRBJ1-4 for the parts outside the CDR3, the full variable domain is NAGVMQNPRHLVRRRGQEARLRCSPMKGHSHVYWYRQLPEEGLKFMVYLQKENIIDESGMPKERFSAEFPKEGPSILRIQQVVRGDSAAYFCASSQNPRGTNEKLFFGSGTQLSVL.

This clone has more than one count but fewer than ten. J is TRBJ2-7 and V is TRBV28; D is perhaps TRBD1 (6 bases). The CDR3 contains 14 residues. Looked up from germline, CDR1 is MDHEN and CDR2 is SYDVKM. With 5 bases removed from V and 0 bases from J, the gap between germline ends came to 11 bases. CDR3 amino acids: CASSVDRLSYEQYF. The CDR3 DNA sequence: TGTGCCAGCAGTGTGGACAGACTCTCCTACGAGCAGTACTTC.

V gene TRBV5-6 combines with J gene TRBJ2-7; 14 bases fit TRBD2. The junction had 6 bases not matched to a gene; V was cut back by 5 bases and J by 5 bases. The CDR3 has 15 residues. Germline V gene data show CDR1 as SGHDT and CDR2 as YYEEEE. CDR3 coding DNA: TGTGCCAGCAGGGGCGGGACTAGCGGGAGCCACGAGCAGTACTTC. Translating gives CASRGGTSGSHEQYF.

This chain connects TRBV6-1 to TRBJ2-6; D uncertain. There are 13 residues in the CDR3. Germline V gives CDR1 MNHNS, CDR2 SASEGT. V was clipped by 10 bases and J by 0 bases, with 7 bases between them. The CDR3 loop reads CAIRSSGANVLTF. Here the CDR3 DNA reads TGTGCCATCAGGAGCTCTGGGGCCAACGTCCTGACTTTC.

This clone was picked up one time. This chain links TRBV5-5 with TRBJ2-2; maybe TRBD2 (7 bases). V dropped 6 bases and J dropped 6 bases, with 18 bases sitting between them. The CDR3 has 15 amino acids. CDR1 is SGHKS, CDR2 YYEKEE, per germline (reference sequence). Here the CDR3 DNA reads TGTGCCAGCACATCACTGCGAGGGGGGGCCGGGGAGCTGTTTTTT. Translating it yields CASTSLRGGAGELFF. Looking up the rest from reference TRBV5-5 and TRBJ2-2 gives the full variable domain: DAGVTQSPTHLIKTRGQQVTLRCSPISGHKSVSWYQQVLGQGPQFIFQYYEKEERGRGNFPDRFSARQFPNYSSELNVNALLLGDSALYLCASTSLRGGAGELFFGEGSRLTVL.

V and J are TRBV4-2 and TRBJ1-2; 8 bases are shared with TRBD1. The CDR3 length is 14 residues. V was clipped by 4 bases and J by 2 bases; unmatched bases: 3. Germline V lookup: CDR1 LGHNA, CDR2 YNFKEQ. Here the CDR3 DNA reads TGTGCCAGCAGCCGAGGGACAGGCAACTATGGCTACACCTTC. Protein sequence: CASSRGTGNYGYTF.

The V gene is TRBV10-3, the J gene TRBJ2-7; 8 positions match TRBD2. Germline values: CDR1 ENHRY, CDR2 SYGVKD. The CDR3 is made up of 14 amino acids. The V segment lost 5 bases and the J segment 5 bases; nucleotides outside the gene matches: 8. The CDR3 DNA sequence: TGTGCCATCAGTCCGGGACTAGGTATCCACGAGCAGTACTTC. It yields the protein CAISPGLGIHEQYF.

This clone was recorded once. The rearrangement joins TRBV7-9 to TRBJ2-1; TRBD2 agrees at 7 bases. CDR1 and CDR2 from the germline V gene are SEHNR and FQNEAQ (reference sequence). The length of the CDR3 is 13 residues. The V and J ends lost 0 bases and 8 bases, in that order; junction bases with no gene match: 1. The CDR3 coding sequence is TGTGCCAGCAGCTTAGCGGGAGGGGATGAGCAGTTCTTC. Residues: CASSLAGGDEQFF.

The chain combines TRBV6-5 with TRBJ1-5; D is ambiguous. V lost 2 bases and J 7 bases, leaving 9 bases between the germline ends. The CDR3 contains 13 residues. The V gene's germline CDR1 is MNHEY and CDR2 SVGAGI. This CDR3 reads CASSYGINQPQHF. CDR3 sequence (DNA): TGTGCCAGCAGTTACGGAATTAACCAGCCCCAGCATTTT.

This chain connects TRBV18 to TRBJ2-1, with 8 bases that match TRBD2. Germline-derived CDR1 and CDR2 are KGHSH and LQKENI. The V and J ends lost 1 base and 6 bases, in that order; junction bases with no gene match: 11. The CDR3 runs 17 residues. The CDR3 coding sequence is TGTGCCAGCTCACCACTTGTAGGTGGCGGGAGGTCCAATGAGCAGTTCTTC. Its protein is CASSPLVGGGRSNEQFF.